This TCR beta chain emerged from a study of blood T cell repertoires in COVID-19. The trim removed 10 bases at V and 7 bases at J, leaving 3 bases unmatched. The CDR3 sequence is 12 residues long. The V gene's germline CDR1 is KGHDR and CDR2 SFDVKD. Sequenced by immunoSEQ multiplex PCR; TCRdb stores in-frame clones only, minus some. The sample shows nearly 350,000 clones, about nine tenths of them seen only once. This clone was counted once. At the DNA level, this CDR3 is encoded by other sequences in the same sample as well. Specimen: peripheral blood. The TCR sequence derives from a woman between 65 and 79 years old with COVID-19, enrolled during active disease. The chain joins TRBV24-1 to TRBJ2-1, with TRBD2 matching 10 bases. The CDR3 DNA reads as TGTGCCACAAGCGGGGGGGGTAATGAGCAGTTCTTC. Encoded protein: CATSGGGNEQFF.